The 31 T cell receptor beta chains reported below all come from one sample, sequenced in a study of control samples from healthy donors and cancer patients. Data came from immunoSEQ multiplex PCR; TCRdb stores just in-frame clones and leaves some out. The profile shows 98,000 or so clones, around three quarters of them singletons. Material: blood. All receptors come from a woman aged 30 to 39 in good health.

The rearrangement uses TRBV2 and TRBJ2-3; 10 positions match TRBD1. With V trimmed by 6 bases and J by 6 bases, 12 bases remained unmatched. Looked up from germline, CDR1 is SNHLY and CDR2 is FYNNEI. This CDR3 has 16 amino acids. In DNA form, the CDR3 reads TGTGCCAGCAGAACCGGGACAGGGGCTATCGCGGATACGCAGTATTTT. Its protein product is CASRTGTGAIADTQYF.

The chain joins TRBV6-2 or TRBV6-3 to TRBJ1-1; weak D call: TRBD1 (5 bases). Trimming removed 6 bases at V and 7 bases at J, with 9 bases between. The CDR3 has 11 residues. Germline V lookup: CDR1 MNHEY, CDR2 SVGEGT. DNA of the CDR3: TGTGCCAGCAGCCAGGGACTTGAAGCTTTCTTT. Its translation is CASSQGLEAFF.

J is TRBJ2-7 and V is TRBV12-3 or TRBV12-4; D remains unclear. V was pared by 2 bases and J by 7 bases, with 9 bases between. CDR3 size: 12 residues. CDR3 region: CASSLSPLEQYF. The CDR3 nucleotides are TGTGCCAGCAGTTTATCTCCTCTGGAGCAGTACTTC.

The chain employs TRBV29-1 and TRBJ1-1; D remains unclear. The V gene's germline CDR1 is SQVTM and CDR2 ANQGSEA. CDR3 length equals 12 residues. V dropped 4 bases and J dropped 2 bases, with 8 bases sitting between them. CDR3 nucleotides: TGCAGCGTTGTACCCGCCAACACTGAAGCTTTCTTT. It encodes CSVVPANTEAFF.

The V gene is TRBV27, the J gene TRBJ2-7, with TRBD1 matching 9 bases. Germline trimming cut 5 bases from V and 2 bases from J; bases unmatched to any gene: 4. Germline CDR1 and CDR2: MNHEY and SMNVEV (reference sequence). This CDR3 is 14 amino acids long. The CDR3 protein is CASSTRQGAYEQYF. The DNA of the CDR3 is TGTGCCAGCAGTACACGACAGGGGGCCTACGAGCAGTACTTC.

The rearrangement uses TRBV12-2 and TRBJ1-4; whether TRBD1, the table's D call, matches the DNA was not checked. TRBV12-2 is assigned pseudogene status. The CDR3 covers 17 residues. DNA for the CDR3: TGTGCAAGTCGCTTAGAGTACCCTCTTGCAGCTAATGAAAAACTGTTTTTT. Translating it yields CASRLEYPLAANEKLFF.

The genes are TRBV10-3 and TRBJ2-1; D may be TRBD2 (6 bases). Germline V gene data show CDR1 as ENHRY and CDR2 as SYGVKD. Trimming took off 10 bases at V and 0 bases at J, with 16 bases between the two ends. This CDR3 comprises 15 residues. The CDR3 reads CATVADLSSYNEQFF. DNA for the CDR3: TGTGCCACCGTAGCGGACCTTAGCTCCTACAATGAGCAGTTCTTC.

Only a few counts were recorded for this clone. The chain combines TRBV6-6 with TRBJ1-5; no clear D gene. The germline gives CDR1 MNHNY, CDR2 SVGAGI (reference sequence). The CDR3 covers 10 residues. Trimming shortened V by 8 bases and J by 2 bases, and 1 base separated the two germline ends. The CDR3 nucleotides read TGTGCCAGCGGCAATCAGCCCCAGCATTTT. It codes for CASGNQPQHF.

The V gene is TRBV4-1, the J gene TRBJ2-3; 8 nucleotides line up with TRBD1. The germline V gene has CDR1 MGHRA and CDR2 YSYEKL. The CDR3 spans 16 residues. Losses at the gene ends were 0 bases for V and 2 bases for J; bases not matched to a gene: 4. CDR3 amino acids: CASSQDGQGPTDTQYF. The CDR3, as DNA: TGCGCCAGCAGCCAAGATGGACAGGGTCCCACAGATACGCAGTATTTT.

The gene calls are TRBV3-1 (or the pseudogene TRBV3-2) and TRBJ1-6; unclear D gene. Germline CDR1 and CDR2: LGHDT and YNNKEL (reference sequence). The CDR3 runs to 16 residues. With 2 bases removed from V and 10 bases from J, the gap between germline ends came to 18 bases. The DNA for the CDR3 is TGTGCCAGCAGCCAATTCACAAGGTCCACGGGATCACCCCTCCACTTT. The encoded protein is CASSQFTRSTGSPLHF.

The V gene is TRBV12-3 or TRBV12-4, the J gene TRBJ1-2; 9 bases line up with TRBD1. V was pared by 7 bases and J by 4 bases, with 4 bases of the junction left unmatched. The CDR3 extends over 13 amino acids. DNA for the CDR3: TGTGCCAGCAAGAAGACAGGGGGCTATGGCTACACCTTC. The encoded protein is CASKKTGGYGYTF.

J is TRBJ1-3 and V is TRBV5-1; D unclear. With 4 bases removed from V and 0 bases from J, the gap between germline ends came to 17 bases. This CDR3 has 17 amino acids. CDR1 and CDR2 from the germline V gene are SGHRS and YFSETQ. CDR3 DNA sequence: TGCGCCAGCAGCGTAGGAGGGTCAGGAAACTCTGGAAACACCATATATTTT. Its protein product is CASSVGGSGNSGNTIYF.

The table lists this clone with a few counts. V and J are TRBV6-5 and TRBJ2-2, with D possibly TRBD1 on 5 matching bases. V dropped 5 bases and J dropped 3 bases, with 7 bases sitting between them. There are 13 residues in the CDR3. CDR1 and CDR2 from the germline V gene are MNHEY and SVGAGI. CDR3: CASSRTHTGELFF. The CDR3 DNA reads as TGTGCCAGCAGTCGGACACACACCGGGGAGCTGTTTTTT.

J is TRBJ1-6 and V is TRBV19; D ambiguous. V was cut by 4 bases and J by 7 bases, with 8 bases left in between. In germline, CDR1 is LNHDA, CDR2 SQIVND (reference sequence). The CDR3 totals 13 residues. The CDR3 reads CASSTARNSPLHF. Here the CDR3 DNA reads TGTGCCAGTAGTACCGCGAGGAATTCACCCCTCCACTTT.

This chain links TRBV27 with TRBJ1-2; D is ambiguous. Germline assignment: CDR1 MNHEY and CDR2 SMNVEV (reference sequence). This CDR3 is 12 amino acids long. V was clipped by 6 bases and J by 5 bases, with 10 bases between them. The CDR3 here is CASSHGSYGYTF. CDR3 nucleotide sequence: TGTGCCAGCAGCCATGGGTCTTATGGCTACACCTTC.

The V and J genes are TRBV7-9 and TRBJ2-3; a weak D match, TRBD1 (5 bases). CDR1 and CDR2 from the germline V gene are SEHNR and FQNEAQ (reference sequence). The ends were cut back, 0 bases at V and 4 bases at J, with 11 bases in the middle. This CDR3 comprises 15 residues. For the CDR3, the DNA is TGTGCCAGCAGCTTAGCCCAGGGAAGTGCAGATACGCAGTATTTT. Its translation: CASSLAQGSADTQYF.

The chain couples TRBV3-1 (or the pseudogene TRBV3-2) to TRBJ1-2; the match to TRBD1 covers 10 bases. J lost 1 base, V lost 4 bases, and 6 bases had no gene match. Germline values: CDR1 LGHDT, CDR2 YNNKEL (reference sequence). The CDR3 totals 16 residues. CDR3 coding DNA: TGTGCCAGCAGCCCCCGGACAGGGGGATTTAACTATGGCTACACCTTC. It codes for CASSPRTGGFNYGYTF.

This clone was found once. The rearrangement joins TRBV3-1 (or the pseudogene TRBV3-2) to TRBJ1-2; D gene uncertain. Per germline, CDR1 LGHDT and CDR2 YNNKEL (reference sequence). V gave up 3 bases and J gave up 4 bases, with 9 bases separating them. This CDR3 region has 13 residues. The CDR3: CASSQELGYGYTF. The CDR3, as DNA: TGTGCCAGCAGCCAGGAACTCGGCTATGGCTACACCTTC.

The chain links TRBV6-5 to TRBJ1-2, with TRBD1 matching 8 bases. The CDR3 runs to 15 residues. J lost 4 bases, V lost 0 bases, and 4 bases had no gene match. The V gene's germline CDR1 is MNHEY and CDR2 SVGAGI. In DNA, the CDR3 is TGTGCCAGCAGTTACTCCGGGACAGGATTCTATGGCTACACCTTC. It specifies CASSYSGTGFYGYTF.

The rearrangement joins TRBV6-5 to TRBJ2-1, with TRBD1 matching 11 bases. This CDR3 is built from 13 residues. The V and J ends lost 6 bases and 10 bases, in that order; junction bases with no gene match: 5. CDR1 is MNHEY and CDR2 is SVGAGI in the germline V gene. The CDR3 DNA follows: TGTGCCAGCAGCAGGGACAGGGGGGAAGAGCAGTTCTTC. This gives the protein CASSRDRGEEQFF.

The rearrangement links TRBV6-6 to TRBJ1-2, with D possibly TRBD1 on 5 matching bases. Per the germline V gene, CDR1 is MNHNY and CDR2 is SVGAGI (reference sequence). The CDR3 runs 15 residues. Trimming pared 10 bases from V and 3 bases from J, leaving 21 bases between. CDR3 coding DNA: TGTGCCACGGTCCGGGACCCTACGGAGCACTATGGCTACACCTTC. Protein: CATVRDPTEHYGYTF.

The rearrangement links TRBV30 to TRBJ1-4; D is uncertain. V was cut by 6 bases and J by 0 bases, with 11 bases left in between. Per germline, CDR1 GTSNPN and CDR2 SVGIG (reference sequence). This CDR3 has 14 residues. The CDR3 is CACADTSTNEKLFF. The CDR3 coding sequence is TGTGCCTGCGCCGACACGTCAACTAATGAAAAACTGTTTTTT.

The chain recombines TRBV7-8 with TRBJ1-3; no definite D call. V lost 3 bases to trimming and J lost 0 bases, with 6 bases between them. CDR1 SGHVS and CDR2 FQNEAQ come from the germline V gene. The CDR3 extends over 14 amino acids. The CDR3 nucleotides read TGTGCCAGCAGCTTGATGAGCTCTGGAAACACCATATATTTT. This encodes CASSLMSSGNTIYF.

V usage is TRBV5-6 and J usage is TRBJ2-5, with unresolved D. V shed 4 bases and J shed 2 bases, with 12 bases lying between them. Germline V CDR1 and CDR2: SGHDT, YYEEEE. This CDR3 is built from 14 residues. As DNA, the CDR3 is TGTGCCAGCAGCCATTTACTGGCGCAAGAGACCCAGTACTTC. It translates to CASSHLLAQETQYF.

This clone was recorded only once. The chain has TRBV6-2 or TRBV6-3 and TRBJ2-3; 7 bases are shared with TRBD1. Germline V gives CDR1 MNHEY, CDR2 SVGEGT. With 0 bases clipped from V and 1 base from J, the junction kept 4 bases outside the gene matches. There are 16 residues in the CDR3. The CDR3 DNA is TGTGCCAGCAGTTACTCTCAGGGGGTCGGCACAGATACGCAGTATTTT. Translating it yields CASSYSQGVGTDTQYF.

V and J are TRBV18 and TRBJ2-4; D remains ambiguous. CDR1 KGHSH and CDR2 LQKENI come from the germline V gene. The CDR3 consists of 16 residues. The V end lost 2 bases, the J end lost 0 bases, and 11 bases lay between the germline ends. The CDR3 protein is CASSPIPTRAKNIQYF. The CDR3 DNA sequence: TGTGCCAGCTCACCAATACCCACCAGAGCCAAAAACATTCAGTACTTC.

This clone was picked up one time. The chain couples TRBV19 to TRBJ2-3; 8 bases fit TRBD1. CDR1 and CDR2 from the germline V gene are LNHDA and SQIVND (reference sequence). V lost 3 bases, J lost 3 bases, and 8 bases stayed unmatched. The CDR3 sequence is 16 residues long. CDR3 in DNA: TGTGCCAGTAGTATGGGCAGGGGGCTGAGGACAGATACGCAGTATTTT. It codes for CASSMGRGLRTDTQYF.

CDR3 residues: CAWSVNGLRYNSPLHF. The CDR3, as DNA: TGTGCCTGGAGTGTAAACGGGCTTCGGTATAATTCACCCCTCCACTTT. This sequence joins TRBV30 and TRBJ1-6; no firm D call. The V end was cut by 0 bases, the J end by 4 bases, with 13 bases between. This CDR3 is built from 16 residues. Per the germline V gene, CDR1 is GTSNPN and CDR2 is SVGIG (reference sequence).

The chain uses TRBV4-2 and TRBJ2-5; 9 nucleotides match TRBD2. CDR1 is LGHNA and CDR2 is YNFKEQ in the germline V gene. The CDR3 is 15 amino acids. V was pared by 0 bases and J by 4 bases, with 3 bases of the junction left unmatched. Here the CDR3 DNA reads TGTGCCAGCAGCCAAGATGCGGGGGGGCCAGAGACCCAGTACTTC. Protein sequence: CASSQDAGGPETQYF.

J is TRBJ2-7 and V is TRBV30; TRBD2 is a possible D gene (7 bases). Per the germline V gene, CDR1 is GTSNPN and CDR2 is SVGIG (reference sequence). Trimming took 3 bases from V and 7 from J, leaving 10 bases between them. CDR3 length equals 11 residues. The CDR3: CAWRGGGEQYF. The CDR3 nucleotides read TGTGCCTGGAGAGGGGGAGGGGAGCAGTACTTC.

The chain links TRBV10-3 to TRBJ2-3, with 10 positions matching TRBD2. Germline values: CDR1 ENHRY, CDR2 SYGVKD. CDR3 length: 13 amino acids. V lost 11 bases to trimming and J lost 4 bases; unmatched junction nucleotides: 6. The CDR3 nucleotides are TGTGCCGTGACTAGCGGGCCCCCAGATACGCAGTATTTT. It translates to CAVTSGPPDTQYF.